The 27 T cell receptor beta chains in this list originate from one sample, sequenced in a study of T-cell reconstitution after alpha-beta-depleted transplantation in children. It was with unique molecular identifiers that the TCRbeta library was prepared. TCRdb itself ran the PCR reads through MiXCR, one entry per CDR3 protein. The sample holds about 310,000 distinct CDR3 sequences, around 25% seen once. Sample: PBMCs, mostly from graft donor cells, taken 180 days after TCRalphabeta/CD19-depleted stem cell transplant. The origin of the receptors is a male patient between 10 and 17 years old who had a stem cell transplant for acute lymphoblastic leukemia, so the T cells may come from the graft donor.

This chain connects TRBV18 to TRBJ2-7; 9 nucleotides align to TRBD1. The junction had 6 bases not matched to a gene; V was cut back by 3 bases and J by 6 bases. The CDR3 is 14 residues long. Germline V CDR1 and CDR2: KGHSH, LQKENI. The chain's CDR3 is CASSPTYRGREQYF. Written as DNA, the CDR3 is TGTGCCAGCTCACCCACTTACAGGGGGCGCGAGCAGTACTTC.

This chain uses TRBV25-1 with TRBJ1-5; D is ambiguous. Germline V gene lookup returns CDR1 MGHDK and CDR2 SYGVNS. Trimming took 2 bases from V and 4 from J, leaving 21 bases between them. This CDR3 contains 18 residues. The CDR3 region is CASSEPHPGGRINQPQHF. CDR3 DNA sequence: TGTGCCAGCAGTGAACCGCACCCGGGAGGACGGATAAATCAGCCCCAGCATTTT.

This clonotype has only a few counts. The rearrangement uses TRBV27 and TRBJ1-1; a possible D gene is TRBD1 (6 bases). Germline CDR1 is MNHEY and CDR2 is SMNVEV (reference sequence). Trimming removed 2 bases at V and 0 bases at J, with 13 bases between. The CDR3 contains 16 residues. DNA of the CDR3: TGTGCCAGCAGTTTACGACAGGCCCTTATGAACACTGAAGCTTTCTTT. Translation: CASSLRQALMNTEAFF.

This clonotype was found many times. The chain recombines TRBV12-3 or TRBV12-4 with TRBJ2-7; the D gene could be TRBD1 or TRBD2 (5 bases each). The germline V and J ends were trimmed by 6 bases and 4 bases, with 19 bases remaining between them. The CDR3 covers 15 residues. CDR3 bases: TGTGCCAGCAGCCCGGGACCCCAAGAGATGTACGAGCAGTACTTC. Translating it yields CASSPGPQEMYEQYF.

The chain employs TRBV5-1 and TRBJ2-5, with 7 bases matching TRBD1. Trimming removed 3 bases from V and 5 bases from J; junction bases left unmatched: 4. This CDR3 is built from 13 residues. Looked up from germline, CDR1 is SGHRS and CDR2 is YFSETQ. CDR3 loop: CASSSQGRETQYF. For the CDR3, the DNA is TGCGCCAGCAGCTCACAGGGGCGCGAGACCCAGTACTTC.

This clonotype was observed a handful of times. The genes are TRBV7-9 and TRBJ2-7; 10 bases are a match to TRBD1. The J segment lost 3 bases and the V segment lost 2 bases, leaving 10 bases of the junction unmatched. The CDR3 runs 17 residues. Germline V gene lookup returns CDR1 SEHNR and CDR2 FQNEAQ (reference sequence). The CDR3 coding sequence is TGTGCCAGCAGCTTATGGGCCTCCCGGGACAGGGGCTACGAGCAGTACTTC. Protein sequence: CASSLWASRDRGYEQYF.

This clonotype was seen only a few times. The chain uses TRBV3-1 and TRBJ2-7; possibly TRBD2 for D (6 bases). CDR3 length equals 13 residues. The germline gives CDR1 LGHDT, CDR2 YNNKEL (reference sequence). V shed 3 bases and J shed 4 bases, with 10 bases lying between them. The DNA for the CDR3 is TGTGCCAGCAGCCATCGGGAGATGTACGAGCAGTACTTC. It encodes CASSHREMYEQYF.

This clonotype was observed once. This rearrangement joins TRBV7-6 to TRBJ1-4, with D tentatively TRBD1 (6 bases). V was cut by 1 base and J by 4 bases, with 13 bases left in between. Germline CDR1 SGHVS, CDR2 FNYEAQ. This CDR3 comprises 16 residues. The CDR3 DNA follows: TGTGCCAGCAGCTTAGGTGCAGGGGAAGGTAATGAAAAACTGTTTTTT. Protein: CASSLGAGEGNEKLFF.

This clonotype has more than one count but fewer than ten. The chain recombines TRBV5-1 with TRBJ2-2, with no clear D. Germline CDR1 is SGHRS and CDR2 is YFSETQ. The CDR3 extends over 14 amino acids. V was shortened by 0 bases and J by 3 bases, with 6 bases between the two germline ends. Written as DNA, the CDR3 is TGCGCCAGCAGCTTGGACTTACACACCGGGGAGCTGTTTTTT. Its translation is CASSLDLHTGELFF.

This clonotype was seen only a few times. The chain has TRBV12-3 or TRBV12-4 and TRBJ2-7; possible D gene TRBD2, 6 bases. The V and J ends lost 3 bases and 3 bases respectively, with 15 bases between them. The CDR3 contains 15 residues. The CDR3 sequence: CASSFGPGSGYEQYF. The CDR3 DNA is TGTGCCAGCAGTTTTGGCCCCGGGAGCGGCTACGAGCAGTACTTC.

The chain carries TRBV7-3 and TRBJ2-6; D gene unclear. This CDR3 has 13 residues. Germline CDR1 SGHTA, CDR2 FQGTGA. The ends were cut back, 3 bases at V and 4 bases at J, with 4 bases in the middle. CDR3 in amino acids: CASSFLGANVLTF. DNA of the CDR3: TGTGCCAGCAGCTTTCTGGGGGCCAACGTCCTGACTTTC.

V is TRBV7-9 and J is TRBJ2-1; 7 bases are a match to TRBD2. V lost 10 bases, J lost 1 base, and 4 bases stayed unmatched. Germline lookup yields CDR1 SEHNR and CDR2 FQNEAQ (reference sequence). CDR3 length: 13 amino acids. The DNA of the CDR3 is TGTGCCATTCTTAGCGGGTCCTACAATGAGCAGTTCTTC. Translation: CAILSGSYNEQFF.

The V and J genes are TRBV2 and TRBJ2-7; tentative D call: TRBD1 (6 bases). Germline CDR1 is SNHLY and CDR2 is FYNNEI. The CDR3 loop spans 13 amino acids. V was cut by 7 bases and J by 2 bases, with 12 bases left in between. The CDR3 loop reads CASNYRDPYEQYF. CDR3 nucleotide sequence: TGTGCCAGCAACTACAGGGACCCCTACGAGCAGTACTTC.

The J gene is TRBJ1-5, the V gene TRBV6-4, with 11 bases fitting TRBD1. Trimming removed 2 bases from V and 4 bases from J; junction bases left unmatched: 16. Germline lookup yields CDR1 MRHNA and CDR2 SNTAGT. This CDR3 contains 20 residues. The DNA of the CDR3 is TGTGCCAGCAGTGACCCTTTAGGACAGGGGGCGCAGGTTGGTAATCAGCCCCAGCATTTT. The encoded protein is CASSDPLGQGAQVGNQPQHF.

This clonotype has just a few counts. The J gene is TRBJ2-2, the V gene TRBV24-1; a possible D gene is TRBD1 (7 bases). Germline assignment: CDR1 KGHDR and CDR2 SFDVKD. This CDR3 spans 15 amino acids. Trimming stripped 3 bases from V and 6 bases from J, with 13 bases between. The CDR3 sequence: CATSDPTGRSGELFF. Here the CDR3 DNA reads TGTGCCACCAGTGATCCGACAGGGAGGTCCGGGGAGCTGTTTTTT.

This sequence joins TRBV6-5 and TRBJ2-5, with 12 bases identical to TRBD2. Trimming took 1 base from V and 5 from J; bases not matched to a gene: 8. Per the germline V gene, CDR1 is MNHEY and CDR2 is SVGAGI. The CDR3 totals 17 residues. CDR3 bases: TGTGCCAGCAGTTACTGGGTGACTAGCGGGAGTTCTGAGACCCAGTACTTC. Its translation: CASSYWVTSGSSETQYF.

The gene calls are TRBV9 and TRBJ2-5; D is unresolved. V dropped 7 bases and J dropped 3 bases, with 4 bases sitting between them. Germline V CDR1 and CDR2: SGDLS, YYNGEE. CDR3 size: 10 residues. CDR3 sequence: CASAKETQYF. CDR3 sequence (DNA): TGTGCCAGCGCAAAAGAGACCCAGTACTTC.

This clonotype was seen a few times. The chain links TRBV4-2 to TRBJ1-1; no firm D call. V was pared by 5 bases and J by 1 base, with 11 bases between. Germline V gene lookup returns CDR1 LGHNA and CDR2 YNFKEQ. The CDR3 has 14 amino acids. In nucleotides, the CDR3 is TGTGCCAGCAGCGGACGTAGTGGGAACACTGAAGCTTTCTTT. It translates to CASSGRSGNTEAFF.

In its sample, this clonotype was seen once. The genes are TRBV18 and TRBJ2-3, with D hard to call. The germline V and J ends were trimmed by 4 bases and 5 bases, with 13 bases remaining between them. The germline CDR1 and CDR2 sequences are KGHSH and LQKENI. This CDR3 has 14 amino acids. The CDR3 protein is CASSLLQVGDTQYF. In DNA form, the CDR3 reads TGTGCCAGCTCACTCCTTCAGGTGGGAGATACGCAGTATTTT.

The chain is built from TRBV5-1 and TRBJ2-2; D tentatively reads TRBD1 or TRBD2 (5 bases each). Germline loops: CDR1 SGHRS, CDR2 YFSETQ. CDR3 length: 15 amino acids. Deletions cut 4 bases from V and 3 bases from J, with 13 bases between. CDR3 loop: CASSPGHVDTGELFF. In nucleotides, the CDR3 is TGCGCCAGCAGCCCGGGGCATGTGGACACCGGGGAGCTGTTTTTT. The full variable domain, its missing parts supplied by reference TRBV5-1 and TRBJ2-2, is KAGVTQTPRYLIKTRGQQVTLSCSPISGHRSVSWYQQTPGQGLQFLFEYFSETQRNKGNFPGRFSGRQFSNSRSEMNVSTLELGDSALYLCASSPGHVDTGELFFGEGSRLTVL.

V gene TRBV5-1 combines with J gene TRBJ2-1; TRBD2 agrees at 11 bases. The V gene end was trimmed by 0 bases and the J gene end by 8 bases; junction bases not matched to a gene: 7. CDR1 is SGHRS and CDR2 is YFSETQ in the germline V gene. The CDR3 is made up of 16 amino acids. This CDR3 reads CASSLAMTSGIHEQFF. The CDR3, as DNA: TGCGCCAGCAGCTTGGCCATGACTAGCGGGATACATGAGCAGTTCTTC.

This sequence joins TRBV11-1 and TRBJ2-7; 12 bases agree with TRBD1. The junction had 13 bases not matched to a gene; V was cut back by 2 bases and J by 5 bases. The germline V gene encodes CDR1 SGHAT and CDR2 FQDESV (reference sequence). The CDR3 sequence is 18 residues long. CDR3 sequence reads: CASSLWVAGDRGRNEQYF. The CDR3 DNA reads TGTGCCAGCAGCTTATGGGTGGCCGGGGACAGGGGGCGGAACGAGCAGTACTTC.

This clonotype was observed a handful of times. This sequence joins TRBV21-1 and TRBJ2-4; the D call of TRBD1 is as the table states it, not checked on the DNA. TRBV21-1 is given as a pseudogene. There are 16 residues in the CDR3. CDR3 nucleotides: TGTGCCAGCAGCAAAGGCGGGGCAGGACCAAGGAACATTCAGTACTTC. Translation gives CASSKGGAGPRNIQYF.

This clonotype was observed a handful of times. This chain uses TRBV19 with TRBJ2-1, with TRBD2 matching over 9 bases. The germline V gene has CDR1 LNHDA and CDR2 SQIVND (reference sequence). There are 14 residues in the CDR3. V trimming: 7 bases; J trimming: 2 bases; junction bases outside the gene matches: 3. The CDR3 DNA follows: TGTGCCAGTACCCTAGCGGGACCCTACAATGAGCAGTTCTTC. As protein: CASTLAGPYNEQFF.

This chain connects TRBV5-1 to TRBJ2-1; 8 bases agree with TRBD2. J was trimmed by 7 bases and V by 3 bases; bases with no gene match: 6. Germline loops: CDR1 SGHRS, CDR2 YFSETQ. The CDR3 length is 14 residues. Written as DNA, the CDR3 is TGCGCCAGCAGCTCCGGGCCGGGGGGGAATGAGCAGTTCTTC. Residues: CASSSGPGGNEQFF.

This clonotype has just one count. J is TRBJ2-5 and V is TRBV27, with 7 bases aligning to TRBD1. V gave up 3 bases and J gave up 3 bases; unmatched junction bases: 16. The length of the CDR3 is 18 residues. CDR1 is MNHEY and CDR2 is SMNVEV in the germline V gene (reference sequence). CDR3 loop: CASSFHSRDSPRKETQYF. The CDR3 nucleotides read TGTGCCAGCAGTTTTCATAGCCGGGACAGCCCGAGAAAAGAGACCCAGTACTTC.

This clonotype was recorded a few times. The V gene is TRBV6-4, the J gene TRBJ2-1; tentatively, D is TRBD2 (5 bases). Trimming shortened V by 0 bases and J by 6 bases, and 12 bases separated the two germline ends. The length of the CDR3 is 15 residues. From germline, CDR1 is MRHNA and CDR2 SNTAGT. The CDR3 sequence: CASSDSFGLANEQFF. The CDR3 DNA reads TGTGCCAGCAGTGACTCCTTCGGGCTAGCCAATGAGCAGTTCTTC.